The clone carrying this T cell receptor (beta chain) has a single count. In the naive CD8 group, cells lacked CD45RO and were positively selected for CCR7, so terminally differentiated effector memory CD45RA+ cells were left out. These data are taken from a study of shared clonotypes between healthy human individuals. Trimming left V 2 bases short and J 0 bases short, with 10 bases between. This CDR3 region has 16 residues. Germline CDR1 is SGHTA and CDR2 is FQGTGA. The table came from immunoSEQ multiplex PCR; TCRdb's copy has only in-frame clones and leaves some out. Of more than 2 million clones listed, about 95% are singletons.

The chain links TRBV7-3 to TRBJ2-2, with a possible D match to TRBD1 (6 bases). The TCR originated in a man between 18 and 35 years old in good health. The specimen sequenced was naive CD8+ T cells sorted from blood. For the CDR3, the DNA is TGTGCCAGCAGCTTATCCGGACAGCCGAACACCGGGGAGCTGTTTTTT. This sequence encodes CASSLSGQPNTGELFF.